Below, one TCR beta chain is given with its context. The antigen remains unidentified. Germline CDR1 and CDR2: SGDLS and YYNGEE. This CDR3 is built from 16 residues. V lost 2 bases, J lost 2 bases, and 5 bases stayed unmatched. The sample belongs to a study of cytomegalovirus exposure and HLA in healthy donors. The PCR ran on 60 Vbeta and 13 Jbeta primers. Produced via immunoSEQ multiplex PCR; TCRdb's table is partial and in-frame only. The sample holds roughly 190,000 clones, around four fifths seen once. Study findings and constraints: V- and J-gene trimming in TCR beta was tied to a missense DCLRE1C variant by an analysis performed later.

Sequencing was done on a sample of PBMCs. The receptor was derived from a man in his forties in good health and CMV-seropositive. The chain links TRBV9 to TRBJ2-5, with 11 bases fitting TRBD2. Here the CDR3 reads CASSVGTSGMQETQYF. The CDR3 DNA is TGTGCCAGCAGCGTCGGGACTAGCGGAATGCAAGAGACCCAGTACTTC.